This T cell receptor (beta chain) appears in the sequencing data of a study of blood T cell repertoires in COVID-19. Overall study: There were acute and convalescent COVID-19 samples, and they came from the United States, Italy and Spain. In each case, the material was cDNA or gDNA derived from T cells, B-cell-depleted T cells, or PBMCs.

V lost 8 bases, J lost 6 bases, and 6 bases stayed unmatched. Looked up from germline, CDR1 is SNHLY and CDR2 is FYNNEI. This CDR3 is 13 amino acids long. Clones were read by immunoSEQ multiplex PCR, and TCRdb kept only the in-frame ones, dropping some. This sample has 200,000 to 250,000 clones, with almost 85% found just once. Sequenced: peripheral blood. The gene calls are TRBV2 and TRBJ2-1; 8 bases map to TRBD1. This TCR was recovered from a woman aged 50 to 60 with active or convalescent COVID-19. CDR3 amino acids: CASGTGGFNEQFF. In DNA, the CDR3 is TGTGCCAGCGGCACAGGGGGATTCAATGAGCAGTTCTTC.